The 3 T cell receptor beta chains presented below share a single source sample, sequenced in a study of blood T cell repertoires in COVID-19 (dated by TCRdb to the early 2020s). Preparation of the library involved the immunoSEQ multiplex PCR assay. As stored in TCRdb, this immuneACCESS dataset retains in-frame rearrangements with V and J assigned. A fraction of the clones does not appear; measured against another copy, unresolved V genes explain less than half of the discrepancy, and the remainder lacks a known reason. For this sample there are under 75,000 clones; roughly 90% appear just once. The ten most abundant clones make up approximately 3.4% of the sample. The sequencing sample was made of peripheral blood. The receptors derive from a man aged 50 or older with active COVID-19.

The chain is built from TRBV11-2 and TRBJ2-5; D ambiguous. The CDR3 totals 16 residues. Germline-derived CDR1 and CDR2 are SGHAT and FQNNGV. Trimming pared 3 bases from V and 6 bases from J, leaving 20 bases between. This CDR3 is CASSFLGHSGRQTQYF. CDR3 nucleotides: TGTGCCAGCAGCTTTCTTGGGCACTCCGGAAGACAGACCCAGTACTTC.

The V gene is TRBV7-9, the J gene TRBJ2-3; 7 positions match TRBD2. The germline V gene encodes CDR1 SEHNR and CDR2 FQNEAQ (reference sequence). This CDR3 is built from 17 residues. V trimming: 1 base; J trimming: 0 bases; junction bases outside the gene matches: 7. CDR3 bases: TGTGCCAGCAGCTTAGGGGCGGGAGACGCTAGCACAGATACGCAGTATTTT. Encoded protein: CASSLGAGDASTDTQYF.

The chain combines TRBV5-4 with TRBJ2-2; D is possibly TRBD2 (5 bases). This CDR3 has 15 amino acids. The V end lost 1 base, the J end lost 5 bases, and 12 bases lay between the germline ends. Germline V gene sequence: CDR1 SGHNT, CDR2 YYREEE (reference sequence). The CDR3: CASSLSQRRTGELFF. The CDR3 coding sequence is TGTGCCAGCAGCTTGTCTCAGAGGAGGACCGGGGAGCTGTTTTTT.